This entry lists 28 T cell receptor beta chains sequenced from one sample in a study of PD-L1 blockade in urothelial cancer. The table came from immunoSEQ multiplex PCR; TCRdb's copy has only in-frame clones and leaves some out. Of roughly 120,000 clones detected, 85% to 90% appear once; the ten largest clones hold around 1.7%. The time point here: peripheral blood 6 weeks after treatment start. This specimen consisted of PBMCs, obtained around atezolizumab (anti-PD-L1) treatment. These receptors all stem from a man in his sixties with urothelial cancer.

The V and J genes are TRBV6-5 and TRBJ2-2, with TRBD1 as a possible D gene (6 bases). The CDR3 is made up of 15 amino acids. Germline V gene lookup returns CDR1 MNHEY and CDR2 SVGAGI. With 5 bases removed from V and 0 bases from J, the gap between germline ends came to 10 bases. This chain's CDR3 is CASSQDRPNTGELFF. CDR3 DNA: TGTGCCAGCAGTCAAGACAGGCCGAACACCGGGGAGCTGTTTTTT.

V usage is TRBV6-1 and J usage is TRBJ2-5, with D perhaps TRBD1 (6 bases). The CDR3 spans 15 residues. Trimming shortened V by 4 bases and J by 2 bases, and 14 bases separated the two germline ends. Germline V gene data show CDR1 as MNHNS and CDR2 as SASEGT. CDR3 DNA: TGTGCCAGCAGTGGAGGGGGAACAACTCAAGAGACCCAGTACTTC. Its protein product is CASSGGGTTQETQYF.

The V call is TRBV9, the J call TRBJ2-1; a weak D match, TRBD2 (6 bases). Trimming took off 3 bases at V and 8 bases at J, with 15 bases between the two ends. The CDR3 is 14 residues long. Germline V gives CDR1 SGDLS, CDR2 YYNGEE. The CDR3 sequence: CASSASGVGDEQFF. The CDR3 coding sequence is TGTGCCAGCAGCGCATCGGGAGTTGGGGATGAGCAGTTCTTC.

The chain employs TRBV5-5 and TRBJ1-5, with 7 bases lining up with TRBD1. Trimming at V came to 4 bases and at J to 0 bases, leaving 4 bases not matched to a gene. Germline V gene lookup returns CDR1 SGHKS and CDR2 YYEKEE (reference sequence). This CDR3 is 15 amino acids long. Written as DNA, the CDR3 is TGTGCCAGCAGCCAGGGGACAGCTAGCAATCAGCCCCAGCATTTT. This encodes CASSQGTASNQPQHF.

This sequence joins TRBV19 and TRBJ2-7, with D maybe TRBD1 (5 bases). CDR1 is LNHDA and CDR2 is SQIVND in the germline V gene (reference sequence). The V end lost 5 bases, the J end lost 4 bases, and 12 bases lay between the germline ends. This CDR3 has 13 amino acids. CDR3 in amino acids: CASSVPGKYEQYF. For the CDR3, the DNA is TGTGCCAGTAGTGTCCCAGGGAAGTACGAGCAGTACTTC.

The genes are TRBV29-1 and TRBJ1-1, with D tentatively TRBD1 (5 bases). Germline CDR1 is SQVTM and CDR2 is ANQGSEA. V shed 4 bases and J shed 6 bases, with 12 bases lying between them. The CDR3 runs to 12 residues. CDR3 nucleotides: TGCAGCGTTGCCCAGGGCCGAGCTGAAGCTTTCTTT. This codes for CSVAQGRAEAFF.

This chain uses TRBV29-1 with TRBJ1-1; D not certain. There are 13 residues in the CDR3. Germline CDR1 and CDR2: SQVTM and ANQGSEA. V lost 5 bases and J lost 3, with 13 bases in between. CDR3 bases: TGCAGCGTTAGTCGAAACGGAGACACTGAAGCTTTCTTT. Its protein is CSVSRNGDTEAFF.

The chain links TRBV7-9 to TRBJ2-1; TRBD2 agrees at 10 bases. The junction had 7 bases not matched to a gene; V was cut back by 3 bases and J by 5 bases. The CDR3 runs 16 residues. Germline V gene lookup returns CDR1 SEHNR and CDR2 FQNEAQ (reference sequence). The CDR3 bases are TGTGCCAGCAGCTTTCCCCGACTAGCGGGCCACAATGAGCAGTTCTTC. It translates to CASSFPRLAGHNEQFF.

Worth noting for this clone: Distinct nucleotide sequences in the sample also encode this CDR3. The chain joins TRBV7-3 to TRBJ2-3; 9 bases line up with TRBD2. The CDR3 contains 15 residues. The V and J ends lost 3 bases and 3 bases, in that order; junction bases with no gene match: 4. Germline loops: CDR1 SGHTA, CDR2 FQGTGA. The CDR3 loop reads CASSFSSGGTDTQYF. CDR3 DNA sequence: TGTGCCAGCAGCTTCTCGAGCGGGGGGACAGATACGCAGTATTTT.

The chain combines TRBV7-9 with TRBJ2-1, with 7 bases that match TRBD1. J was trimmed by 7 bases and V by 5 bases; bases with no gene match: 2. This CDR3 spans 12 amino acids. Germline values: CDR1 SEHNR, CDR2 FQNEAQ (reference sequence). As DNA, the CDR3 is TGTGCCAGCAGCCCACAGGGGAATGAGCAGTTCTTC. Encoded protein: CASSPQGNEQFF. Using reference TRBV7-9 and TRBJ2-1 for the parts outside the CDR3, the full variable domain is DTGVSQNPRHKITKRGQNVTFRCDPISEHNRLYWYRQTLGQGPEFLTYFQNEAQLEKSRLLSDRFSAERPKGSFSTLEIQRTEQGDSAMYLCASSPQGNEQFFGPGTRLTVL.

J is TRBJ2-2 and V is TRBV5-1; D possibly corresponds to TRBD1 (5 bases). Germline V lookup: CDR1 SGHRS, CDR2 YFSETQ. The CDR3 has 14 amino acids. The V end lost 1 base, the J end lost 4 bases, and 8 bases lay between the germline ends. CDR3 loop: CASSLLGLTGELFF. The CDR3 DNA follows: TGCGCCAGCAGCTTGCTGGGGCTCACCGGGGAGCTGTTTTTT.

The gene calls are TRBV2 and TRBJ1-2; D might be TRBD1 (6 bases). V shed 5 bases and J shed 2 bases, with 9 bases lying between them. The V gene's germline CDR1 is SNHLY and CDR2 FYNNEI. The CDR3 is 13 amino acids. The CDR3 region is CASSQDSNYGYTF. The DNA for the CDR3 is TGTGCCAGCAGTCAGGACAGCAACTATGGCTACACCTTC. Drawing the rest from reference TRBV2 and TRBJ1-2, the complete variable domain is EPEVTQTPSHQVTQMGQEVILRCVPISNHLYFYWYRQILGQKVEFLVSFYNNEISEKSEIFDDQFSVERPDGSNFTLKIRSTKLEDSAMYFCASSQDSNYGYTFGSGTRLTVV.

The table lists this clone with a count of one. The chain uses TRBV19 and TRBJ2-7; D is perhaps TRBD2 (5 bases). CDR1 LNHDA and CDR2 SQIVND come from the germline V gene (reference sequence). V was clipped by 1 base and J by 2 bases, with 12 bases between them. The CDR3 contains 15 residues. The CDR3, as DNA: TGTGCCAGTAGTATAGCTATGAGCGGACCCTACGAGCAGTACTTC. It encodes CASSIAMSGPYEQYF.

The V call is TRBV10-3, the J call TRBJ2-5, with D perhaps TRBD2 (6 bases). V lost 6 bases and J lost 4, with 15 bases in between. Germline V gene data show CDR1 as ENHRY and CDR2 as SYGVKD. CDR3 length: 14 amino acids. The CDR3 region is CAISPGVSPETQYF. CDR3 bases: TGTGCCATCAGCCCGGGGGTATCCCCAGAGACCCAGTACTTC.

This clone appeared once. This chain joins TRBV9 and TRBJ1-4, with 10 bases identical to TRBD1. V trimming: 0 bases; J trimming: 5 bases; junction bases outside the gene matches: 7. The CDR3 has 17 residues. Germline V gene data show CDR1 as SGDLS and CDR2 as YYNGEE. CDR3 protein: CASSVGPGTGENEKLFF. As DNA, the CDR3 is TGTGCCAGCAGCGTAGGGCCCGGGACAGGGGAAAATGAAAAACTGTTTTTT.

The V gene is TRBV9, the J gene TRBJ2-5; perhaps TRBD2 as D (5 bases). Germline CDR1 reads SGDLS; CDR2 reads YYNGEE. V dropped 7 bases and J dropped 4 bases, with 17 bases sitting between them. The CDR3 consists of 14 residues. This CDR3 is CASGGNQPSETQYF. Here the CDR3 DNA reads TGTGCCAGCGGAGGTAACCAACCTTCAGAGACCCAGTACTTC.

The V and J genes are TRBV23-1 and TRBJ2-7, with D possibly TRBD1 on 7 matching bases. TRBV23-1 is classed as an ORF, of uncertain function. This CDR3 has 16 residues. Trimming stripped 4 bases from V and 5 bases from J, with 21 bases between. The CDR3 nucleotides are TGCGCCAGCAGTCGTATCCCGCGGGGACAGAGTGACGAGCAGTACTTC. It specifies CASSRIPRGQSDEQYF.

The chain joins TRBV6-1 to TRBJ1-3, with TRBD1 matching 7 bases. This CDR3 spans 15 amino acids. Germline V gene data show CDR1 as MNHNS and CDR2 as SASEGT. V trimming: 8 bases; J trimming: 1 base; junction bases outside the gene matches: 8. CDR3 sequence (DNA): TGTGCCAGCGGCTGGGGGACAGTTTCTGGAAACACCATATATTTT. Amino acid sequence: CASGWGTVSGNTIYF.

V gene TRBV5-4 combines with J gene TRBJ1-2; D remains unclear. Trimming removed 0 bases at V and 4 bases at J, with 10 bases between. This CDR3 is built from 14 residues. Germline V gene data show CDR1 as SGHNT and CDR2 as YYREEE (reference sequence). This CDR3 is CASSLDRRSYGYTF. As DNA, the CDR3 is TGTGCCAGCAGCTTGGACAGAAGAAGCTATGGCTACACCTTC.

CDR3: CASSAQGQGFNEQYF. In DNA, the CDR3 is TGTGCCAGCAGCGCCCAGGGACAGGGATTTAACGAGCAGTACTTC. The chain carries TRBV9 and TRBJ2-7; 9 bases map to TRBD1. V lost 3 bases, J lost 5 bases, and 9 bases stayed unmatched. The CDR3 is made up of 15 amino acids. Germline CDR1 and CDR2: SGDLS and YYNGEE. The whole variable domain, remainder taken from reference TRBV9 and TRBJ2-7, is DSGVTQTPKHLITATGQRVTLRCSPRSGDLSVYWYQQSLDQGLQFLIQYYNGEERAKGNILERFSAQQFPDLHSELNLSSLELGDSALYFCASSAQGQGFNEQYFGPGTRLTVT.

V and J are TRBV6-5 and TRBJ2-1; D unclear. The CDR3 is 14 residues long. Trimming left V 0 bases short and J 4 bases short, with 7 bases between. CDR1 is MNHEY and CDR2 is SVGAGI in the germline V gene. CDR3 DNA: TGTGCCAGCAGTTACTCGACTGGGTACAATGAGCAGTTCTTC. Its protein is CASSYSTGYNEQFF.

The CDR3 nucleotides read TGTGCCAGCAGCTTAGAAATGAGGGCGGGCGAGCAGTTCTTC. This sequence encodes CASSLEMRAGEQFF. This chain connects TRBV7-2 to TRBJ2-1, with D possibly being TRBD2 (5 bases). The V gene lost 1 base and the J gene lost 10 bases, with 14 bases spanning the gap. The CDR3 is made up of 14 amino acids. From germline, CDR1 is SGHTA and CDR2 FQGNSA.

This chain connects TRBV12-5 to TRBJ2-3; possibly TRBD1 for D (6 bases). Between the trimmed V and J ends, which lost 2 bases and 4 bases, there was a span of 13 bases. Germline CDR1 reads LGHNT; CDR2 reads FRNRAP. The CDR3 is 15 amino acids. The DNA of the CDR3 is TGTGCTAGTGGTTTGTTTCAGACAGGACCAGATACGCAGTATTTT. It codes for CASGLFQTGPDTQYF.

Regarding this clone: Distinct nucleotide sequences in the sample also encode this CDR3. V usage is TRBV5-1 and J usage is TRBJ2-1, with 8 bases identical to TRBD2. Per the germline V gene, CDR1 is SGHRS and CDR2 is YFSETQ. CDR3 length: 15 residues. Trimming cost V 0 bases and J 4 bases; bases outside gene matches: 3. The CDR3 region has the DNA TGCGCCAGCAGCTTGGGCGGGGGGCTTTACAATGAGCAGTTCTTC. Translation gives CASSLGGGLYNEQFF.

The chain recombines TRBV11-1 with TRBJ2-1; D remains unclear. Per the germline V gene, CDR1 is SGHAT and CDR2 is FQDESV (reference sequence). V lost 6 bases to trimming and J lost 1 base, with 4 bases between them. This CDR3 comprises 12 residues. The chain's CDR3 is CASSRSYNEQFF. DNA of the CDR3: TGTGCCAGCAGTCGGTCCTACAATGAGCAGTTCTTC.

The chain joins TRBV5-1 to TRBJ2-3; D may be TRBD1 (5 bases). V was trimmed by 0 bases and J by 0 bases, leaving 5 bases between them. The CDR3 extends over 14 amino acids. CDR1 is SGHRS, CDR2 YFSETQ, per germline. The CDR3 loop is CASSLGQSTDTQYF. The CDR3 coding sequence is TGCGCCAGCAGCTTGGGACAGAGCACAGATACGCAGTATTTT.

The gene calls are TRBV10-3 and TRBJ2-1; D gene unclear. This CDR3 has 15 amino acids. Germline values: CDR1 ENHRY, CDR2 SYGVKD. V lost 7 bases and J lost 3, with 16 bases in between. This CDR3 reads CAINPDSELYNEQFF. In DNA, the CDR3 is TGTGCCATCAACCCCGACTCCGAACTCTACAATGAGCAGTTCTTC.

This clone was recorded once. The J gene is TRBJ2-7, the V gene TRBV7-2; 9 bases are a match to TRBD2. This CDR3 is built from 15 residues. CDR1 is SGHTA and CDR2 is FQGNSA in the germline V gene. V dropped 5 bases and J dropped 2; count of bases not matched to a gene: 7. In DNA form, the CDR3 reads TGTGCCAGCAGCCCCCGGGCTAGCGGGGCCTACGAGCAGTACTTC. Translation: CASSPRASGAYEQYF. The entire variable domain, with the rest obtained from reference TRBV7-2 and TRBJ2-7, is as follows: GAGVSQSPSNKVTEKGKDVELRCDPISGHTALYWYRQSLGQGLEFLIYFQGNSAPDKSGLPSDRFSAERTGGSVSTLTIQRTQQEDSAVYLCASSPRASGAYEQYFGPGTRLTVT.